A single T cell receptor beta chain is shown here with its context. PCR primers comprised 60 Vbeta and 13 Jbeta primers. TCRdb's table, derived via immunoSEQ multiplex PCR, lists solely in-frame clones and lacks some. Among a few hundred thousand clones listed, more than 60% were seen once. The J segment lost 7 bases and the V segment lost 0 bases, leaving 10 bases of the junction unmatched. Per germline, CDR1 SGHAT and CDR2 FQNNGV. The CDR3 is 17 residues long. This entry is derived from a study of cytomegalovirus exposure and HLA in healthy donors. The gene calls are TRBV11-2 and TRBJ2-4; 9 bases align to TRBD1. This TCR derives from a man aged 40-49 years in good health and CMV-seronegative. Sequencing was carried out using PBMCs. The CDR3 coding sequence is TGTGCCAGCAGCTTAGACACCGGGACAGGGTATCGGAACATTCAGTACTTC. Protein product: CASSLDTGTGYRNIQYF.